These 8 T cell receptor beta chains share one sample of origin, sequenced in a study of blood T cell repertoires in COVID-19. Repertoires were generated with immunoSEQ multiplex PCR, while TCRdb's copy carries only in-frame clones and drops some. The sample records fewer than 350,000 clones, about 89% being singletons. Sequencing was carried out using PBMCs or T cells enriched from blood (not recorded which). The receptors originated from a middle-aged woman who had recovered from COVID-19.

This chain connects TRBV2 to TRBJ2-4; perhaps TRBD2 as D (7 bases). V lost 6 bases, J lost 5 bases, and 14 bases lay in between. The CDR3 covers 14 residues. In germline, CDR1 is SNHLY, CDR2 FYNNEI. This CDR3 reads CASSVQGGENIQYF. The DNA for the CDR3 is TGTGCCAGCAGCGTACAGGGAGGGGAAAACATTCAGTACTTC.

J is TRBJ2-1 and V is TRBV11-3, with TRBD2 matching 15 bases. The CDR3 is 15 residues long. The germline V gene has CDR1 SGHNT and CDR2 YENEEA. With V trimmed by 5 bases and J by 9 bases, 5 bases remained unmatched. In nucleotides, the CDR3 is TGTGCCAGCAGCAGGGGACTAGCGGGAGGACTTGAGCAGTTCTTC. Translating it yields CASSRGLAGGLEQFF.

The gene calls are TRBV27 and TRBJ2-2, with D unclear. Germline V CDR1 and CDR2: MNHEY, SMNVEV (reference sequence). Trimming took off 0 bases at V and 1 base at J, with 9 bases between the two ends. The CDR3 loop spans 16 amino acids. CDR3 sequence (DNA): TGTGCCAGCAGTTTATCAGGCGGATGGAACACCGGGGAGCTGTTTTTT. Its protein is CASSLSGGWNTGELFF.

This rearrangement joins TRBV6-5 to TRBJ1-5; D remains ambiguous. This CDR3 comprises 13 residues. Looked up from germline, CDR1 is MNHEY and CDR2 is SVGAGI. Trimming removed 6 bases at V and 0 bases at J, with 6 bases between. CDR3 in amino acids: CASRDFSNQPQHF. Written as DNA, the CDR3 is TGTGCCAGCAGGGACTTTAGCAATCAGCCCCAGCATTTT.

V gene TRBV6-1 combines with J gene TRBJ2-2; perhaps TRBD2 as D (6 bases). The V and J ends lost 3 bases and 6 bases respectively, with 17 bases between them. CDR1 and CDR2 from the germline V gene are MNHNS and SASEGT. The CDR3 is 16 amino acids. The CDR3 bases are TGTGCCAGCAGTGAGATAGCCGGAGGGCCCGCCGGGGAGCTGTTTTTT. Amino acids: CASSEIAGGPAGELFF.

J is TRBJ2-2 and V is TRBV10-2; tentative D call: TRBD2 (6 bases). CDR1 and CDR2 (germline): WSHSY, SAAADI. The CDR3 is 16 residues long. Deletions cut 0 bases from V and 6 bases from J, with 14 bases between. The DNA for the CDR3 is TGCGCCAGCAGTGAGTCCGATAGCGGAACCCCCGGGGAGCTGTTTTTT. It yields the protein CASSESDSGTPGELFF.

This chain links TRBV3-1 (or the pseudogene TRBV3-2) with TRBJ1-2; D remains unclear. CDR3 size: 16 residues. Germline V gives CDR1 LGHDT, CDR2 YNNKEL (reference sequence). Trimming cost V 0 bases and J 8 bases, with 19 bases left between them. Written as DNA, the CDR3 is TGTGCCAGCAGCCAAGATTCGCCCTCCTGGGCCGGCGGCTACACCTTC. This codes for CASSQDSPSWAGGYTF.

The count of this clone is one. The CDR3: CASSASLASGNTIYF. The CDR3 DNA follows: TGTGCCAGCAGCGCTAGTCTGGCTTCTGGAAACACCATATATTTT. The gene calls are TRBV7-2 and TRBJ1-3; D is ambiguous. Germline CDR1 reads SGHTA; CDR2 reads FQGNSA. There are 15 residues in the CDR3. V gave up 5 bases and J gave up 1 base, with 12 bases separating them.